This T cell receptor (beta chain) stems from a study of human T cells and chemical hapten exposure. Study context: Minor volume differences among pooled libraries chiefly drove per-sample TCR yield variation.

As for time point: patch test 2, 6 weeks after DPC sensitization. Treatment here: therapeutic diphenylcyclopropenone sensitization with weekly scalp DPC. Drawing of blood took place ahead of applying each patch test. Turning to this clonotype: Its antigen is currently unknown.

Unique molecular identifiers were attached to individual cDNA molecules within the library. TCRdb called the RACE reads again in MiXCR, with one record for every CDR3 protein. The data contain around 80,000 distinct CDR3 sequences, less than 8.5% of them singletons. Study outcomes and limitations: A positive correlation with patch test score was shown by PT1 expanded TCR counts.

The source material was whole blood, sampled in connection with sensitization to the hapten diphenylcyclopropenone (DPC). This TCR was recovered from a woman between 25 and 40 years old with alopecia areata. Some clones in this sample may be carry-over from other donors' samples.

The CDR3 DNA follows: TGTGCCATCAGTGACCCCGGGCACCCCTACAATGAGCAGTTCTTC. Encoded protein: CAISDPGHPYNEQFF. The chain uses TRBV10-3 and TRBJ2-1; D gene uncertain. Germline V gives CDR1 ENHRY, CDR2 SYGVKD. This CDR3 has 15 residues. The V gene lost 3 bases and the J gene lost 2 bases, with 11 bases spanning the gap.